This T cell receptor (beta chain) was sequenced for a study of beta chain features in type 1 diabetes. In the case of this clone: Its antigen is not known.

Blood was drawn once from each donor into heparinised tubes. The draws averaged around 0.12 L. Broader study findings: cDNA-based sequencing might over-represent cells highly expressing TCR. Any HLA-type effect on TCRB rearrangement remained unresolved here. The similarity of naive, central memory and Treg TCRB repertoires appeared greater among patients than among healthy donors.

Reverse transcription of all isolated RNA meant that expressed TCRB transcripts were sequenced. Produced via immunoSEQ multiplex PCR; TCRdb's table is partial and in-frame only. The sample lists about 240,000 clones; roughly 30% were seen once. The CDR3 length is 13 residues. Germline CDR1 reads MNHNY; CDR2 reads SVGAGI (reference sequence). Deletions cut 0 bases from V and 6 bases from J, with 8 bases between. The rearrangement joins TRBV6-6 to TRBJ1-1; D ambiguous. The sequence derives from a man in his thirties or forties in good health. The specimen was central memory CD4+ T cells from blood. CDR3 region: CASSYSGYAEAFF. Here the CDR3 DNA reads TGTGCCAGCAGTTACTCAGGGTATGCTGAAGCTTTCTTT.